Following are 23 T cell receptor beta chains from one sample sequenced in a study of control samples from healthy donors and cancer patients. Assay: immunoSEQ multiplex PCR; the TCRdb copy retains only in-frame clones and omits some. The profile shows 100,000 or so clones, over 75% of them singletons. The sample consisted of blood. Receptors originate from a woman aged 45-65 years in good health.

The rearrangement joins TRBV27 to TRBJ2-3; D is perhaps TRBD2 (6 bases). CDR1 and CDR2 from the germline V gene are MNHEY and SMNVEV (reference sequence). This CDR3 contains 15 residues. The ends were cut back, 6 bases at V and 2 bases at J, with 15 bases in the middle. CDR3 sequence: CASRPGSGPTDTQYF. CDR3 nucleotide sequence: TGTGCCAGCAGACCGGGGAGCGGGCCCACAGATACGCAGTATTTT.

The chain links TRBV9 to TRBJ1-2, with 9 bases identical to TRBD1. Trimming cost V 2 bases and J 7 bases; bases outside gene matches: 9. CDR3 length: 15 residues. CDR1 SGDLS and CDR2 YYNGEE come from the germline V gene. Here the CDR3 reads CASSVGDRVSGGYTF. CDR3 sequence (DNA): TGTGCCAGCAGCGTGGGGGACAGGGTTTCTGGTGGCTACACCTTC.

The V and J genes are TRBV6-2 or TRBV6-3 and TRBJ2-3; D remains unclear. Per germline, CDR1 MNHEY and CDR2 SVGEGT. CDR3 length: 14 amino acids. V gave up 5 bases and J gave up 5 bases, with 14 bases separating them. The CDR3 bases are TGTGCCAGCAGTGGAATGGGGTGGGAAGATACGCAGTATTTT. Protein: CASSGMGWEDTQYF.

The chain employs TRBV7-2 and TRBJ2-1, with 8 positions matching TRBD2. Trimming took 5 bases from V and 14 from J; bases not matched to a gene: 14. The germline V gene encodes CDR1 SGHTA and CDR2 FQGNSA. The CDR3 runs 14 residues. The CDR3, as DNA: TGTGCCAGCAGCCTAAGGACTAGCTCTCCAGGGGAGTTCTTC. Translated: CASSLRTSSPGEFF.

The chain is built from TRBV7-2 and TRBJ1-2; D not resolved. V lost 1 base to trimming and J lost 8 bases, with 11 bases between them. Germline assignment: CDR1 SGHTA and CDR2 FQGNSA. The CDR3 is 13 amino acids. DNA of the CDR3: TGTGCCAGCAGCTTAGACAGCTGGGCGGGCTACACCTTC. Residues: CASSLDSWAGYTF.

The genes are TRBV30 and TRBJ1-6; 7 bases match TRBD1. The CDR3 contains 17 residues. V lost 3 bases to trimming and J lost 7 bases; unmatched junction nucleotides: 15. Germline CDR1 reads GTSNPN; CDR2 reads SVGIG (reference sequence). The chain's CDR3 is CAWRTIGRAGGNSPLHF. As DNA, the CDR3 is TGTGCCTGGAGGACCATTGGGCGGGCAGGGGGGAATTCACCCCTCCACTTT.

This rearrangement joins TRBV9 to TRBJ1-1; a weak D match, TRBD1 (5 bases). Germline CDR1 reads SGDLS; CDR2 reads YYNGEE. This CDR3 contains 15 residues. With 3 bases removed from V and 5 bases from J, the gap between germline ends came to 17 bases. CDR3: CASSALVGGRTEAFF. CDR3 DNA: TGTGCCAGCAGCGCTCTAGTCGGGGGTAGAACTGAAGCTTTCTTT.

The rearrangement uses TRBV27 and TRBJ1-5; tentative D call: TRBD1 (5 bases). This CDR3 is built from 16 residues. CDR1 MNHEY and CDR2 SMNVEV come from the germline V gene (reference sequence). Between the trimmed V and J ends, which lost 6 bases and 5 bases, there was a span of 20 bases. CDR3 in amino acids: CASSQMGSGRHQPQHF. The CDR3 nucleotides are TGTGCCAGCAGCCAGATGGGGTCAGGGCGTCATCAGCCCCAGCATTTT.

The chain carries TRBV5-4 and TRBJ2-1, with D tentatively TRBD2 (5 bases). Trimming shortened V by 2 bases and J by 6 bases, and 9 bases separated the two germline ends. CDR3 length equals 13 residues. The V gene's germline CDR1 is SGHNT and CDR2 YYREEE (reference sequence). CDR3 sequence (DNA): TGTGCCAGCAGCTTACCTACTAGCAATGAGCAGTTCTTC. It is translated as CASSLPTSNEQFF. Full variable domain (missing parts from reference TRBV5-4 and TRBJ2-1): ETGVTQSPTHLIKTRGQQVTLRCSSQSGHNTVSWYQQALGQGPQFIFQYYREEENGRGNFPPRFSGLQFPNYSSELNVNALELDDSALYLCASSLPTSNEQFFGPGTRLTVL.

This clone was seen just once. The chain joins TRBV7-2 to TRBJ2-5; tentative D call: TRBD2 (5 bases). Germline CDR1 and CDR2: SGHTA and FQGNSA. The CDR3 totals 14 residues. V was trimmed by 0 bases and J by 4 bases, leaving 9 bases between them. CDR3 DNA sequence: TGTGCCAGCAGCTTAGCCAGCCGGGGAGAGACCCAGTACTTC. Translating gives CASSLASRGETQYF.

CDR3 amino acids: CASSLGTGAGYTF. The CDR3 DNA follows: TGCGCCAGCAGCCTCGGGACAGGGGCTGGCTACACCTTC. The chain employs TRBV4-1 and TRBJ1-2; 10 bases match TRBD1. Trimming took 4 bases from V and 7 from J; bases not matched to a gene: 3. Germline V gene data show CDR1 as MGHRA and CDR2 as YSYEKL. CDR3 length: 13 residues.

This clone was detected once. The chain has TRBV6-5 and TRBJ1-4, with D perhaps TRBD1 (6 bases). In germline, CDR1 is MNHEY, CDR2 SVGAGI. With 11 bases removed from V and 8 bases from J, the gap between germline ends came to 21 bases. CDR3 size: 14 residues. In nucleotides, the CDR3 is TGTGCCGGGTGCAGTGGGGGGCTAGTCGAAAAACTGTTTTTT. Translating it yields CAGCSGGLVEKLFF.

The genes are TRBV18 and TRBJ2-3; 13 nucleotides line up with TRBD2. J lost 3 bases, V lost 3 bases, and 6 bases had no gene match. The CDR3 runs to 17 residues. Germline CDR1 and CDR2: KGHSH and LQKENI. CDR3 sequence: CASSPFGLAGATDTQYF. The CDR3 DNA is TGTGCCAGCTCACCTTTCGGACTAGCGGGGGCAACAGATACGCAGTATTTT.

The chain couples TRBV6-2 or TRBV6-3 to TRBJ1-1; tentatively, D is TRBD1 (6 bases). The CDR3 has 15 amino acids. Per germline, CDR1 MNHEY and CDR2 SVGEGT. Trimming removed 2 bases at V and 3 bases at J, with 13 bases between. CDR3 sequence (DNA): TGTGCCAGCAGTTACGGGGGCAGGAGGTACACTGAAGCTTTCTTT. Its translation is CASSYGGRRYTEAFF.

The chain is built from TRBV6-2 or TRBV6-3 and TRBJ2-1; 8 bases align to TRBD2. The CDR3 length is 13 residues. Germline lookup yields CDR1 MNHEY and CDR2 SVGEGT. The ends lost 2 bases at V and 15 bases at J; junction bases unmatched: 9. CDR3 nucleotides: TGTGCCAGCAGTTACGCGGGGGGCCCTAGGCCGTTCTTC. This gives the protein CASSYAGGPRPFF.

The CDR3 is CASSQDYSGTVEPSSYNSPLHF. The CDR3 region has the DNA TGCGCCAGCAGCCAAGATTATTCCGGGACAGTCGAACCGAGCTCCTATAATTCACCCCTCCACTTT. The gene calls are TRBV4-3 and TRBJ1-6, with TRBD1 matching 7 bases. The length of the CDR3 is 22 residues. With 0 bases clipped from V and 0 bases from J, the junction kept 17 bases outside the gene matches. The germline CDR1 and CDR2 sequences are LGHNA and YSLEER.

The chain is built from TRBV18 and TRBJ2-7, with TRBD2 matching 11 bases. The CDR3 is 15 amino acids. Looked up from germline, CDR1 is KGHSH and CDR2 is LQKENI. V trimming: 2 bases; J trimming: 4 bases; junction bases outside the gene matches: 4. CDR3 protein: CASSPASGGTYEQYF. The CDR3 DNA follows: TGTGCCAGCTCACCAGCTAGCGGGGGGACGTACGAGCAGTACTTC.

The J gene is TRBJ2-1, the V gene TRBV5-5, with 7 bases lining up with TRBD2. This CDR3 spans 15 amino acids. The trim removed 3 bases at V and 6 bases at J, leaving 9 bases unmatched. CDR1 and CDR2 from the germline V gene are SGHKS and YYEKEE (reference sequence). The CDR3 nucleotides read TGTGCCAGCAGCTCTAGCGGAGGGAGGGTCAATGAGCAGTTCTTC. Translated: CASSSSGGRVNEQFF.

The chain recombines TRBV18 with TRBJ2-3; 16 nucleotides agree with TRBD2. CDR1 and CDR2 (germline): KGHSH, LQKENI. The CDR3 has 24 residues. The V segment lost 3 bases and the J segment 3 bases; nucleotides outside the gene matches: 24. The DNA for the CDR3 is TGTGCCAGCTCACCTTACGGACGGATGTCCGGGACTAGCGGGAGGGCCATTTCGACAGATACGCAGTATTTT. Its translation: CASSPYGRMSGTSGRAISTDTQYF. Complete variable domain (other parts from reference TRBV18 and TRBJ2-3): NAGVMQNPRHLVRRRGQEARLRCSPMKGHSHVYWYRQLPEEGLKFMVYLQKENIIDESGMPKERFSAEFPKEGPSILRIQQVVRGDSAAYFCASSPYGRMSGTSGRAISTDTQYFGPGTRLTVL.

The chain recombines TRBV5-1 with TRBJ1-2, with D perhaps matching TRBD1 (6 bases). CDR1 is SGHRS and CDR2 is YFSETQ in the germline V gene. Trimming removed 2 bases from V and 5 bases from J, with 10 bases in between. The CDR3 has 13 amino acids. CDR3 coding DNA: TGCGCCAGCAGCTTCTCGCAGGGGTATGGCTACACCTTC. As protein: CASSFSQGYGYTF.

The chain recombines TRBV29-1 with TRBJ2-1; 9 bases line up with TRBD2. The germline gives CDR1 SQVTM, CDR2 ANQGSEA. Trimming cost V 1 base and J 3 bases; bases outside gene matches: 7. The CDR3 extends over 16 amino acids. CDR3 protein: CSVEAPQREVYNEQFF. CDR3 sequence (DNA): TGCAGCGTTGAAGCCCCCCAGCGGGAGGTCTACAATGAGCAGTTCTTC.

This clone was picked up one time. The chain links TRBV21-1 to TRBJ2-2; the table's TRBD1 call for D was not verified on the DNA. TRBV21-1 is a pseudogene locus. This CDR3 region has 19 residues. CDR3 residues: CASSKAVTTGGWSAGELFF. As DNA, the CDR3 is TGTGCCAGCAGCAAAGCCGTCACGACAGGGGGCTGGTCGGCCGGGGAGCTGTTTTTT.

The J gene is TRBJ2-1, the V gene TRBV9; possible D gene TRBD2, 6 bases. CDR3 length: 15 residues. Germline lookup yields CDR1 SGDLS and CDR2 YYNGEE. The ends were cut back, 0 bases at V and 10 bases at J, with 17 bases in the middle. The CDR3 sequence: CASSVETGSVGEQFF. Here the CDR3 DNA reads TGTGCCAGCAGCGTAGAAACCGGGAGCGTGGGGGAGCAGTTCTTC. Supplemented by reference TRBV9 and TRBJ2-1, the full variable domain reads DSGVTQTPKHLITATGQRVTLRCSPRSGDLSVYWYQQSLDQGLQFLIQYYNGEERAKGNILERFSAQQFPDLHSELNLSSLELGDSALYFCASSVETGSVGEQFFGPGTRLTVL.